Following are 25 T cell receptor beta chains from one sample sequenced in a study of blood T cell repertoires in COVID-19. Data came from immunoSEQ multiplex PCR; TCRdb stores just in-frame clones and leaves some out. The sample comprises roughly 200,000 clones, more than 75% of which are singletons, and roughly 5.9% rests with the top ten. The material sequenced was PBMCs or T cells enriched from blood (not recorded which). The origin of the receptors is a man aged 35 to 55 with acute COVID-19.

The CDR3 nucleotides are TGTGCCAGCAGCGTAGGGTCTAGCGGAAGCTCCTACAATGAGCAGTTCTTC. Its protein is CASSVGSSGSSYNEQFF. V gene TRBV9 combines with J gene TRBJ2-1, with TRBD2 identical over 7 bases. There are 17 residues in the CDR3. Per germline, CDR1 SGDLS and CDR2 YYNGEE. The ends lost 0 bases at V and 0 bases at J; junction bases unmatched: 6.

J is TRBJ1-6 and V is TRBV28; no clear D gene. The CDR3 is 12 amino acids. Between the trimmed V and J ends, which lost 6 bases and 12 bases, there was a span of 12 bases. Germline CDR1 is MDHEN and CDR2 is SYDVKM. CDR3 in DNA: TGTGCCAGCAGCATCCCCCAGGAACCCCTCCACTTT. Amino acids: CASSIPQEPLHF.

The chain has TRBV10-3 and TRBJ2-6; D is unresolved. This CDR3 comprises 16 residues. The ends were cut back, 1 base at V and 0 bases at J, with 7 bases in the middle. Per the germline V gene, CDR1 is ENHRY and CDR2 is SYGVKD. The CDR3: CAISEFRISGANVLTF. DNA for the CDR3: TGTGCCATCAGTGAGTTCAGAATCTCTGGGGCCAACGTCCTGACTTTC.

The chain links TRBV12-3 or TRBV12-4 to TRBJ2-7; 7 nucleotides match TRBD1. J gave up 7 bases and V 4 bases, and 4 bases lay outside the gene matches. The CDR3 loop spans 12 amino acids. The CDR3, as DNA: TGTGCCAGCAGTTCCGGACAGGCTGAGCAGTACTTC. Amino acid sequence: CASSSGQAEQYF.

Concerning this clone itself: At one boundary the junction diverges from the germline segment, which might be a read error. The CDR3 nucleotides are TGCGAGTGCAGGGGAATGCACACAGATACGCAGTATTTT. Translating gives CECRGMHTDTQYF. V usage is TRBV6-5 and J usage is TRBJ2-3; D is possibly TRBD1 (6 bases). This CDR3 is 13 amino acids long. The germline CDR1 and CDR2 sequences are MNHEY and SVGAGI.

This clone appeared a single time. V gene TRBV28 combines with J gene TRBJ2-2, with D unclear. The CDR3 contains 14 residues. With 4 bases removed from V and 4 bases from J, the gap between germline ends came to 10 bases. Germline CDR1 reads MDHEN; CDR2 reads SYDVKM. CDR3 DNA sequence: TGTGCCAGCAGTTCCCCTTACTCCACCGGGGAGCTGTTTTTT. Its protein is CASSSPYSTGELFF.

The chain links TRBV6-2 or TRBV6-3 to TRBJ1-1; D is ambiguous. Trimming removed 2 bases at V and 11 bases at J, with 9 bases between. There are 11 residues in the CDR3. In germline, CDR1 is MNHEY, CDR2 SVGEGT. In nucleotides, the CDR3 is TGTGCCAGCAGTTACGTAGGGAGGGCTTTCTTT. Translation: CASSYVGRAFF.

The DNA for the CDR3 is TGTGCCAGCAGTTTATGGGGACAGGGTTTCTCCCTGGATGGCTACACCTTC. Its translation: CASSLWGQGFSLDGYTF. The chain recombines TRBV28 with TRBJ1-2; the match to TRBD1 covers 9 bases. CDR1 and CDR2 from the germline V gene are MDHEN and SYDVKM. The CDR3 sequence is 17 residues long. V was clipped by 0 bases and J by 6 bases; unmatched bases: 11.

The rearrangement links TRBV4-2 to TRBJ2-2, with D possibly matching TRBD2 (6 bases). Germline values: CDR1 LGHNA, CDR2 YNFKEQ. The CDR3 loop spans 15 amino acids. The V end lost 0 bases, the J end lost 3 bases, and 8 bases lay between the germline ends. CDR3 region: CASSQEEGHTGELFF. The CDR3 bases are TGTGCCAGCAGCCAAGAGGAGGGCCACACCGGGGAGCTGTTTTTT.

V gene TRBV2 combines with J gene TRBJ2-1; 7 bases agree with TRBD1. The CDR3 extends over 14 amino acids. Germline trimming cut 5 bases from V and 5 bases from J; bases unmatched to any gene: 6. From germline, CDR1 is SNHLY and CDR2 FYNNEI. This CDR3 is CASSTGVSHNEQFF. The CDR3 bases are TGTGCCAGCAGTACAGGGGTCAGCCACAATGAGCAGTTCTTC. The complete variable domain, with remaining parts taken from reference TRBV2 and TRBJ2-1, reads EPEVTQTPSHQVTQMGQEVILRCVPISNHLYFYWYRQILGQKVEFLVSFYNNEISEKSEIFDDQFSVERPDGSNFTLKIRSTKLEDSAMYFCASSTGVSHNEQFFGPGTRLTVL.

This chain joins TRBV18 and TRBJ2-7; TRBD1 matches 7 bases. CDR3 length equals 13 residues. Germline assignment: CDR1 KGHSH and CDR2 LQKENI. V shed 4 bases and J 4 bases; nucleotides not matched to a gene: 4. The CDR3 bases are TGTGCCAGCTCACAGGGGGCGCGATACGAGCAGTACTTC. It translates to CASSQGARYEQYF.

CDR3 in amino acids: CASSVRLAGGVDTQYF. The CDR3 coding sequence is TGTGCCAGCAGTGTCCGACTAGCGGGAGGGGTAGATACGCAGTATTTT. J is TRBJ2-3 and V is TRBV6-1; 14 positions match TRBD2. The V segment lost 4 bases and the J segment 5 bases; nucleotides outside the gene matches: 5. Germline assignment: CDR1 MNHNS and CDR2 SASEGT. This CDR3 region has 16 residues.

The rearrangement uses TRBV19 and TRBJ2-1; D is uncertain. CDR1 is LNHDA and CDR2 is SQIVND in the germline V gene (reference sequence). V lost 9 bases and J 7 bases, leaving 22 bases between the germline ends. The CDR3 loop spans 15 amino acids. CDR3: CASGMFAGPENEQFF. CDR3 in DNA: TGTGCCAGCGGCATGTTTGCAGGCCCTGAAAATGAGCAGTTCTTC.

This clone was seen just once. This sequence joins TRBV19 and TRBJ1-2; TRBD1 matches 7 bases. The germline CDR1 and CDR2 sequences are LNHDA and SQIVND (reference sequence). The V segment lost 6 bases and the J segment 7 bases; nucleotides outside the gene matches: 8. This CDR3 is 13 amino acids long. The CDR3 coding sequence is TGTGCCAGTAGGCCTAGACAGGGAAGTGGCTACACCTTC. It translates to CASRPRQGSGYTF.

The rearrangement joins TRBV2 to TRBJ2-4, with D possibly matching TRBD1 (6 bases). V shed 4 bases and J shed 0 bases, with 13 bases lying between them. The CDR3 has 16 amino acids. Germline assignment: CDR1 SNHLY and CDR2 FYNNEI. Here the CDR3 reads CASSGQDLLAKNIQYF. CDR3 coding DNA: TGTGCCAGCAGTGGACAGGACCTACTAGCCAAAAACATTCAGTACTTC.

This clone has a handful of counts. The CDR3 loop reads CAISDGNQPQHF. The CDR3 region has the DNA TGTGCCATCAGTGACGGCAATCAGCCCCAGCATTTT. This sequence joins TRBV10-3 and TRBJ1-5; D not resolved. V was shortened by 3 bases and J by 2 bases, with 2 bases between the two germline ends. This CDR3 spans 12 amino acids. Germline CDR1 is ENHRY and CDR2 is SYGVKD.

The chain recombines TRBV19 with TRBJ1-1; D is unclear. There are 12 residues in the CDR3. Germline assignment: CDR1 LNHDA and CDR2 SQIVND (reference sequence). The V and J ends lost 3 bases and 3 bases respectively, with 5 bases between them. CDR3 in DNA: TGTGCCAGTAGTATCCCAGACACTGAAGCTTTCTTT. Translating gives CASSIPDTEAFF.

The chain links TRBV19 to TRBJ2-1; D is undetermined. Deletions cut 5 bases from V and 5 bases from J, with 10 bases between. The CDR3 totals 13 residues. The germline V gene encodes CDR1 LNHDA and CDR2 SQIVND (reference sequence). CDR3 in amino acids: CASSVGPNNEQFF. DNA for the CDR3: TGTGCCAGTAGTGTGGGCCCTAACAATGAGCAGTTCTTC.

The rearrangement uses TRBV18 and TRBJ1-1; no firm D call. CDR3 length equals 13 residues. V lost 4 bases and J lost 1, with 7 bases in between. Per the germline V gene, CDR1 is KGHSH and CDR2 is LQKENI. This CDR3 reads CASSRSGNTEAFF. The CDR3 DNA is TGTGCCAGCTCACGGTCAGGGAACACTGAAGCTTTCTTT.

V and J are TRBV5-1 and TRBJ2-5, with 12 bases matching TRBD2. Germline trimming cut 4 bases from V and 4 bases from J; bases unmatched to any gene: 5. The CDR3 length is 15 residues. CDR1 is SGHRS, CDR2 YFSETQ, per germline. The CDR3 DNA sequence: TGCGCCAGCAGCACAGCTAGCGGGAGGGCAGAGACCCAGTACTTC. It codes for CASSTASGRAETQYF. Full variable domain (rest looked up from reference TRBV5-1 and TRBJ2-5): KAGVTQTPRYLIKTRGQQVTLSCSPISGHRSVSWYQQTPGQGLQFLFEYFSETQRNKGNFPGRFSGRQFSNSRSEMNVSTLELGDSALYLCASSTASGRAETQYFGPGTRLLVL.

The chain is built from TRBV7-2 and TRBJ1-4; 8 nucleotides match TRBD1. CDR3 length: 15 residues. The germline V gene encodes CDR1 SGHTA and CDR2 FQGNSA. The V gene end was trimmed by 5 bases and the J gene end by 2 bases; junction bases not matched to a gene: 4. Written as DNA, the CDR3 is TGTGCCAGCAGCCTAACAGGGGGGACTAATGAAAAACTGTTTTTT. This translates into CASSLTGGTNEKLFF.

The chain is built from TRBV2 and TRBJ2-2; perhaps TRBD1 as D (6 bases). This CDR3 comprises 14 residues. Germline V gene sequence: CDR1 SNHLY, CDR2 FYNNEI. V was pared by 1 base and J by 6 bases, with 9 bases between. The CDR3 is CASSEVGGAGELFF. CDR3 in DNA: TGTGCCAGCAGTGAAGTTGGGGGCGCCGGGGAGCTGTTTTTT.

The V and J genes are TRBV19 and TRBJ2-5; the D gene is possibly TRBD2 (5 bases). This CDR3 contains 14 residues. V lost 4 bases and J lost 4, with 13 bases in between. Germline values: CDR1 LNHDA, CDR2 SQIVND (reference sequence). The CDR3 DNA reads TGTGCCAGTAGTAGGACTTCTTGGGGAGAGACCCAGTACTTC. It codes for CASSRTSWGETQYF.

This clone was seen more than once but under ten times. This chain links TRBV19 with TRBJ1-5; perhaps TRBD1 as D (5 bases). CDR3 length: 15 residues. V lost 6 bases, J lost 0 bases, and 12 bases lay in between. In germline, CDR1 is LNHDA, CDR2 SQIVND (reference sequence). The CDR3 loop reads CASSRQKFSNQPQHF. CDR3 DNA sequence: TGTGCCAGTAGCCGACAGAAGTTTAGCAATCAGCCCCAGCATTTT.

The chain has TRBV27 and TRBJ1-6; tentative D call: TRBD1 (6 bases). Germline assignment: CDR1 MNHEY and CDR2 SMNVEV (reference sequence). The CDR3 consists of 15 residues. Trimming cost V 3 bases and J 6 bases, with 12 bases left between them. CDR3 protein: CASSFTGRSNSPLHF. The CDR3 DNA reads as TGTGCCAGCAGTTTCACAGGGCGTTCTAATTCACCCCTCCACTTT.